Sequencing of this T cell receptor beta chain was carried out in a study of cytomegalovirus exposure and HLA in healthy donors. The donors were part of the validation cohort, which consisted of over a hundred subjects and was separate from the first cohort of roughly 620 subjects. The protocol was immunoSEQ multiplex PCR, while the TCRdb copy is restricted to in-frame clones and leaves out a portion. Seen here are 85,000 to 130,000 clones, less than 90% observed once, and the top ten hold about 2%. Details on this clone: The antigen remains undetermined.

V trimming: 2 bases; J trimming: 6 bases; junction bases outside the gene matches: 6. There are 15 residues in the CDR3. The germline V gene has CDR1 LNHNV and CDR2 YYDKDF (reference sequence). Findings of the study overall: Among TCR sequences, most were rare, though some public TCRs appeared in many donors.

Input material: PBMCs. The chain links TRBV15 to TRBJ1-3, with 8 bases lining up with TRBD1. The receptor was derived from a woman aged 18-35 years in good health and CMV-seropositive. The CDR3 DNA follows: TGTGCCACCAGCAGAATGGGACAGGACCTAAACACCATATATTTT. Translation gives CATSRMGQDLNTIYF.